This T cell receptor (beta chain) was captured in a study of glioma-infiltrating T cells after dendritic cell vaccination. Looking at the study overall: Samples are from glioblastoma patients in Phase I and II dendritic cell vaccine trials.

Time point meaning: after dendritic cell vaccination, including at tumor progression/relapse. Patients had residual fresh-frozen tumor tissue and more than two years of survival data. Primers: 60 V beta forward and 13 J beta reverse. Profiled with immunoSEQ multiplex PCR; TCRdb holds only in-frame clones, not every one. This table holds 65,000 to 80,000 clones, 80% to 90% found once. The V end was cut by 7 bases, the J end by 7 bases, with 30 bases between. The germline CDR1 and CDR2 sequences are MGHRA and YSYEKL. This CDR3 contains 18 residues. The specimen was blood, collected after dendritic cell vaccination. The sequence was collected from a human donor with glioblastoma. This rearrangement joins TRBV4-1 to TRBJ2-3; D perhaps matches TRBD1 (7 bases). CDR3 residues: CASKHQGRDSPKKNTQYF. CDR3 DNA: TGCGCCAGCAAACACCAAGGGCGGGACAGTCCAAAAAAGAATACGCAGTATTTT.